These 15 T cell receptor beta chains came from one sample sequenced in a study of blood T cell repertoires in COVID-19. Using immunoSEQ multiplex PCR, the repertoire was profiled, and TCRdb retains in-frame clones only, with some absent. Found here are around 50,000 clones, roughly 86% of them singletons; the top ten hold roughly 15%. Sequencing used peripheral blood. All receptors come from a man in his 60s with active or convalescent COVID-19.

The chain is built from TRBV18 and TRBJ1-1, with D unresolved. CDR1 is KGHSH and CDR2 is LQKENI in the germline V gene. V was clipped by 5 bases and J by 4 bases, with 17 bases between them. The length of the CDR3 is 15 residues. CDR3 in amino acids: CASSVGLRDSTEAFF. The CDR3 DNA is TGTGCCAGCTCAGTCGGACTGAGGGATAGCACTGAAGCTTTCTTT. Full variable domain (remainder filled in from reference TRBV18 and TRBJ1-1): NAGVMQNPRHLVRRRGQEARLRCSPMKGHSHVYWYRQLPEEGLKFMVYLQKENIIDESGMPKERFSAEFPKEGPSILRIQQVVRGDSAAYFCASSVGLRDSTEAFFGQGTRLTVV.

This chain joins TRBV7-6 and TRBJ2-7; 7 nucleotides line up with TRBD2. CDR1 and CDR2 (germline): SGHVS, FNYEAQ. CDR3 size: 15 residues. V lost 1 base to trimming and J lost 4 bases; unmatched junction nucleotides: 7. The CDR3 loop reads CASSLVGSSGYEQYF. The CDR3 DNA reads TGTGCCAGCAGCTTAGTAGGTTCTAGCGGTTACGAGCAGTACTTC. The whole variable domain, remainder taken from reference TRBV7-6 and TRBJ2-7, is GAGVSQSPRYKVTKRGQDVALRCDPISGHVSLYWYRQALGQGPEFLTYFNYEAQQDKSGLPNDRFSAERPEGSISTLTIQRTEQRDSAMYRCASSLVGSSGYEQYFGPGTRLTVT.

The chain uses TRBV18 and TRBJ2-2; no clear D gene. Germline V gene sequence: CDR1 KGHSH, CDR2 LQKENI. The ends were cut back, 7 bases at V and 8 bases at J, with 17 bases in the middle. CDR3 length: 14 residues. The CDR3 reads CASFQVSPGGELFF. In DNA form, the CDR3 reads TGTGCCAGCTTTCAGGTCTCCCCTGGAGGGGAGCTGTTTTTT. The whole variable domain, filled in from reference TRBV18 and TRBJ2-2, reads NAGVMQNPRHLVRRRGQEARLRCSPMKGHSHVYWYRQLPEEGLKFMVYLQKENIIDESGMPKERFSAEFPKEGPSILRIQQVVRGDSAAYFCASFQVSPGGELFFGEGSRLTVL.

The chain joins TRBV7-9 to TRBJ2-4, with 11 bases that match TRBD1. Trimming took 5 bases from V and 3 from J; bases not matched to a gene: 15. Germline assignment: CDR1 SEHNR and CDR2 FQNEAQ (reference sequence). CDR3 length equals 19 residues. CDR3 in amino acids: CASSDDRDRGTLNKNIQYF. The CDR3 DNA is TGTGCCAGCAGCGACGACCGGGACAGGGGGACGTTGAACAAAAACATTCAGTACTTC.

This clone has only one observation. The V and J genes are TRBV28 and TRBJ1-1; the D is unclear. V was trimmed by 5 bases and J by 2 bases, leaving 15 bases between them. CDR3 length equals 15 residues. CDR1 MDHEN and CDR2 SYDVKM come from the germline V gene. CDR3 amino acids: CASSLPGILNTEAFF. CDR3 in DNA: TGTGCCAGCAGTCTTCCCGGGATACTTAACACTGAAGCTTTCTTT.

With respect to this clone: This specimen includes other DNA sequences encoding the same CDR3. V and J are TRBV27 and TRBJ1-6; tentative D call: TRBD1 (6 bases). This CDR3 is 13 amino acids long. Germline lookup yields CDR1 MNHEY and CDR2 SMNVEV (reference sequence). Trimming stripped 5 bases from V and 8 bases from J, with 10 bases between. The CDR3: CASSVDRYSPLHF. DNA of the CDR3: TGTGCCAGCAGTGTTGACAGGTATTCACCCCTCCACTTT.

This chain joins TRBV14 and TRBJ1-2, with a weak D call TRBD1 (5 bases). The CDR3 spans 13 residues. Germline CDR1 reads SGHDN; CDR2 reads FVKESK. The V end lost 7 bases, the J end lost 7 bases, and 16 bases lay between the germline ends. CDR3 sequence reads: CASTRDRGSGYTF. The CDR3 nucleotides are TGTGCCAGCACTCGAGATCGGGGGAGTGGCTACACCTTC. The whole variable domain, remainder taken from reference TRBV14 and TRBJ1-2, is EAGVTQFPSHSVIEKGQTVTLRCDPISGHDNLYWYRRVMGKEIKFLLHFVKESKQDESGMPNNRFLAERTGGTYSTLKVQPAELEDSGVYFCASTRDRGSGYTFGSGTRLTVV.

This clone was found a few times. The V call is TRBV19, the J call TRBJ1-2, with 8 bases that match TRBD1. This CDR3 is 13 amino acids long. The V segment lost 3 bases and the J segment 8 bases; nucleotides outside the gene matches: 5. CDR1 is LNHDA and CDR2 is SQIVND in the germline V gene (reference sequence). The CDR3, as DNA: TGTGCCAGTAGTATCCTACAGGGGGTAGGCTACACCTTC. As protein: CASSILQGVGYTF.

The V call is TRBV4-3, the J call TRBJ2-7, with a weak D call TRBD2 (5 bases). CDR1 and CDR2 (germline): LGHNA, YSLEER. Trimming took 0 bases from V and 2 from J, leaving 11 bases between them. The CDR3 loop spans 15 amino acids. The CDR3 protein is CASSQDRGNTYEQYF. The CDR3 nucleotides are TGCGCCAGCAGCCAAGATCGGGGAAATACCTACGAGCAGTACTTC.

The CDR3 reads CATSDLGTGEETQYF. The CDR3 DNA reads TGTGCCACCAGTGATTTAGGGACAGGGGAAGAGACCCAGTACTTC. The rearrangement links TRBV24-1 to TRBJ2-5; 10 bases match TRBD1. With V trimmed by 1 base and J by 3 bases, 1 base remained unmatched. Per the germline V gene, CDR1 is KGHDR and CDR2 is SFDVKD. The CDR3 is 15 amino acids.

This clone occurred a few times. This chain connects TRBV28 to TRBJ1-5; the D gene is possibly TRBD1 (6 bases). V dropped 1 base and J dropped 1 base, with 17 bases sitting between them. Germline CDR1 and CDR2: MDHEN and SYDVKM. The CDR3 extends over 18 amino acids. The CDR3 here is CASSLLGHNTGSNQPQHF. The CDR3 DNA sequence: TGTGCCAGCAGTTTATTGGGACATAATACTGGGAGCAATCAGCCCCAGCATTTT.

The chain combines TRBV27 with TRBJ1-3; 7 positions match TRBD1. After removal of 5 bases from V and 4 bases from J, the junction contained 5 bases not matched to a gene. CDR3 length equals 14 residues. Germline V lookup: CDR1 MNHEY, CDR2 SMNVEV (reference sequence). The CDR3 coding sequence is TGTGCCAGCAGTCCGGGGACAGTGGGAAACACCATATATTTT. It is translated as CASSPGTVGNTIYF.

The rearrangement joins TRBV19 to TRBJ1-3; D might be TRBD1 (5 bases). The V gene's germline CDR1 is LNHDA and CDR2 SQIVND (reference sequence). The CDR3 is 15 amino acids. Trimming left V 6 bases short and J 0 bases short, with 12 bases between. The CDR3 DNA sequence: TGTGCCAGTAGCTGGGGCGGGAACTCTGGAAACACCATATATTTT. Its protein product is CASSWGGNSGNTIYF.

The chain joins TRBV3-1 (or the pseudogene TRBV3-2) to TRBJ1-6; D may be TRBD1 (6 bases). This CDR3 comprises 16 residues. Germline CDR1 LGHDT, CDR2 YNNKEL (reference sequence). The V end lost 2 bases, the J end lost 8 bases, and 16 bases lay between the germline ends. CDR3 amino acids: CASSQSPQAGDSPLHF. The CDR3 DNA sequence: TGTGCCAGCAGCCAATCCCCCCAGGCAGGGGATTCACCCCTCCACTTT.

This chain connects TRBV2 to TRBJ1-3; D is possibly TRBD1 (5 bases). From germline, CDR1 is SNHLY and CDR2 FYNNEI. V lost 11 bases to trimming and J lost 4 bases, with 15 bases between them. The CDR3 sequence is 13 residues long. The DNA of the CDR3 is TGTGCCTCCTCACGGGGGTTCGGAAACACCATATATTTT. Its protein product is CASSRGFGNTIYF.